This T cell receptor beta chain was captured by sequencing in a study of shared clonotypes between healthy human individuals. Across the study: Three CD4 naive, three CD4 memory, two CD8 naive and one CD8 memory plate were used per donor.

Study-level findings and limits: Despite large depth, rarefaction showed incomplete sorted-subset sequencing.

Assay: immunoSEQ multiplex PCR; the TCRdb copy retains only in-frame clones and omits some. The repertoire holds roughly 700,000 clones, with about 90% as singletons. All donors qualified as healthy HIV-negative adults and had experienced no recent acute infections or vaccinations. About this clone itself: Its antigen is unidentified. Other DNA sequences in this sample translate to the same CDR3.

Trimming pared 0 bases from V and 3 bases from J, leaving 6 bases between. The CDR3 extends over 13 amino acids. Germline V gene data show CDR1 as MNHEY and CDR2 as SMNVEV (reference sequence). The chain uses TRBV27 and TRBJ2-7; possible D gene TRBD1, 5 bases. This receptor was taken from a man aged 18 to 29 in good health. Some clones in this sample may be carry-over from other donors' samples. Sequenced input: memory CD8+ T cells from PBMCs. The subset is: CD45RO+ cells pooled with CCR7-negative TemRA cells. CDR3 in amino acids: CASSLSDSYEQYF. The DNA for the CDR3 is TGTGCCAGCAGTTTATCCGACAGCTACGAGCAGTACTTC.